This TCR beta chain is from a study of blood T cell repertoires in COVID-19. Generated by immunoSEQ multiplex PCR, the TCRdb table keeps only in-frame clones and is missing some. The table has some 300,000 clones, 90% to 95% seen once. Adults between about 18 and 89 years of age took part from 20 to 25 US areas. Those designated as exposed participants met a COVID-19 case within 2 weeks before study entry. V was clipped by 5 bases and J by 11 bases, with 12 bases between them. The CDR3 totals 11 residues. Germline assignment: CDR1 SGHTA and CDR2 FQGNSA. Sequencing was performed on PBMCs or T cells enriched from blood (not recorded which). This TCR came from a woman aged 25 to 39 who had been exposed to COVID-19. The chain couples TRBV7-2 to TRBJ1-1, with D unclear. The CDR3 sequence is CASSLRMRAFF. In DNA, the CDR3 is TGTGCCAGCAGCCTTAGGATGAGGGCTTTCTTT. The complete variable domain, with remaining parts taken from reference TRBV7-2 and TRBJ1-1, reads GAGVSQSPSNKVTEKGKDVELRCDPISGHTALYWYRQSLGQGLEFLIYFQGNSAPDKSGLPSDRFSAERTGGSVSTLTIQRTQQEDSAVYLCASSLRMRAFFGQGTRLTVV.